A single sample gave rise to the 15 T cell receptor beta chains below, sequenced in a study of T-cell reconstitution after alpha-beta-depleted transplantation in children. Researchers prepared the TCRbeta library using unique molecular identifiers, the study reports. TCRdb reanalysed the PCR reads using MiXCR and keeps one entry per CDR3 protein. The sample lists 550,000 to 600,000 distinct CDR3 sequences; more than 20% were seen once. Sample: PBMCs, mostly from graft donor cells, taken 360 days after TCRalphabeta/CD19-depleted stem cell transplant. The receptors were gathered from a boy in the first two years of life who had a stem cell transplant for acute myeloid leukemia, so the T cells may come from the graft donor.

The chain couples TRBV7-2 to TRBJ2-7, with 9 bases fitting TRBD1. This CDR3 has 15 amino acids. Germline CDR1 and CDR2: SGHTA and FQGNSA. V dropped 6 bases and J dropped 0; count of bases not matched to a gene: 6. CDR3 region: CASRRPGQGSYEQYF. The CDR3, as DNA: TGTGCCAGCAGACGTCCGGGACAGGGCTCCTACGAGCAGTACTTC.

The sample holds a few counts of this clonotype. DNA for the CDR3: TGTGCCAGCAGCTCAGTCCCGGGACAGTCCTACGAGCAGTACTTC. It is translated as CASSSVPGQSYEQYF. The chain couples TRBV7-2 to TRBJ2-7, with TRBD1 matching 7 bases. The CDR3 has 15 amino acids. Germline-derived CDR1 and CDR2 are SGHTA and FQGNSA. J lost 1 base, V lost 4 bases, and 7 bases had no gene match.

The V call is TRBV15, the J call TRBJ1-1; D is uncertain. The CDR3 is made up of 13 amino acids. Germline V gene sequence: CDR1 LNHNV, CDR2 YYDKDF (reference sequence). The ends were cut back, 5 bases at V and 2 bases at J, with 9 bases in the middle. CDR3 coding DNA: TGTGCCACCAGCCGGCGACGAAACACTGAAGCTTTCTTT. Protein sequence: CATSRRRNTEAFF.

The rearrangement uses TRBV20-1 and TRBJ2-3; 8 bases are shared with TRBD1. The V gene's germline CDR1 is DFQATT and CDR2 SNEGSKA (reference sequence). The CDR3 spans 15 residues. V lost 0 bases and J lost 5; bases outside the gene matches: 7. The CDR3 sequence: CSARDPDRDLDTQYF. CDR3 in DNA: TGCAGTGCTAGAGATCCGGACAGGGATTTAGATACGCAGTATTTT.

The genes are TRBV3-1 and TRBJ1-1; D is unresolved. The germline V gene encodes CDR1 LGHDT and CDR2 YNNKEL (reference sequence). The CDR3 totals 14 residues. Between the trimmed V and J ends, which lost 1 base and 9 bases, there was a span of 15 bases. Here the CDR3 reads CASSQVGEKIQAFF. The CDR3 nucleotides are TGTGCCAGCAGCCAAGTAGGCGAGAAGATACAAGCTTTCTTT.

CDR3 region: CASSYWRENTEAFF. The CDR3 DNA reads as TGTGCCAGCAGTTACTGGAGGGAGAACACTGAAGCTTTCTTT. The rearrangement links TRBV6-5 to TRBJ1-1, with D unresolved. Per germline, CDR1 MNHEY and CDR2 SVGAGI. V shed 1 base and J shed 1 base, with 7 bases lying between them. The CDR3 has 14 residues.

This sequence joins TRBV20-1 and TRBJ1-5; TRBD1 aligns across 8 bases. Trimming took 5 bases from V and 5 from J; bases not matched to a gene: 14. Germline assignment: CDR1 DFQATT and CDR2 SNEGSKA (reference sequence). This CDR3 is built from 16 residues. CDR3 protein: CSAEPIGQGLYQPQHF. The DNA of the CDR3 is TGCAGTGCTGAACCAATCGGACAGGGCCTCTATCAGCCCCAGCATTTT.

This clonotype was seen just once. The chain has TRBV6-2 or TRBV6-3 and TRBJ1-5, with D tentatively TRBD1 (5 bases). Germline CDR1 MNHEY, CDR2 SVGEGT. This CDR3 region has 13 residues. V was pared by 7 bases and J by 3 bases, with 10 bases between. The CDR3 loop reads CASIQGINQPQHF. The CDR3 coding sequence is TGTGCCAGCATTCAGGGCATCAATCAGCCCCAGCATTTT.

This clonotype was seen many times. The gene calls are TRBV15 and TRBJ2-1, with D perhaps matching TRBD1 (6 bases). Germline CDR1 reads LNHNV; CDR2 reads YYDKDF (reference sequence). Trimming shortened V by 5 bases and J by 6 bases, and 17 bases separated the two germline ends. CDR3 length equals 15 residues. The CDR3 bases are TGTGCCACCAGCGGCCGGGACAAGGGTTTCAATGAGCAGTTCTTC. Translating it yields CATSGRDKGFNEQFF. The variable domain in full, with the rest retrieved from reference TRBV15 and TRBJ2-1, is DAMVIQNPRYQVTQFGKPVTLSCSQTLNHNVMYWYQQKSSQAPKLLFHYYDKDFNNEADTPDNFQSRRPNTSFCFLDIRSPGLGDTAMYLCATSGRDKGFNEQFFGPGTRLTVL.

The chain joins TRBV15 to TRBJ2-1, with D hard to call. Germline CDR1 reads LNHNV; CDR2 reads YYDKDF (reference sequence). The CDR3 length is 16 residues. Trimming cost V 1 base and J 5 bases, with 15 bases left between them. The CDR3: CATSRVALGPDNEQFF. The DNA for the CDR3 is TGTGCCACCAGCAGAGTAGCCCTCGGACCCGACAATGAGCAGTTCTTC.

This clonotype appeared many times. V and J are TRBV4-2 and TRBJ1-4, with D perhaps matching TRBD1 (5 bases). The CDR3 has 15 amino acids. Germline assignment: CDR1 LGHNA and CDR2 YNFKEQ. V gave up 1 base and J gave up 8 bases, with 14 bases separating them. The CDR3 sequence is CASSQAGTTREKLFF. CDR3 DNA: TGTGCCAGCAGCCAAGCGGGGACGACGAGGGAAAAACTGTTTTTT.

V is TRBV21-1 and J is TRBJ2-1; the table's D call of TRBD1 was not tested on the DNA. TRBV21-1 is reported as a pseudogene. This CDR3 spans 15 amino acids. The CDR3 region has the DNA TGTGCCAGCAGCCAGCCCCGACGACCTTACAATGAGCAGTTCTTC. Its translation: CASSQPRRPYNEQFF.

This clonotype showed up just a few times. CDR3 DNA: TGCAGTGCTAGAGACCCGAGACTAGCGGGGTTCACAGATACGCAGTATTTT. This sequence encodes CSARDPRLAGFTDTQYF. The chain carries TRBV20-1 and TRBJ2-3; 11 bases are shared with TRBD2. From germline, CDR1 is DFQATT and CDR2 SNEGSKA (reference sequence). V lost 0 bases and J lost 2; bases outside the gene matches: 7. The CDR3 loop spans 17 amino acids.

This clonotype came up a few times. The chain is built from TRBV20-1 and TRBJ1-1, with D hard to call. V shed 0 bases and J shed 5 bases, with 13 bases lying between them. Per the germline V gene, CDR1 is DFQATT and CDR2 is SNEGSKA (reference sequence). There are 14 residues in the CDR3. The CDR3 spells CSARDLAVRTEAFF. In DNA, the CDR3 is TGCAGTGCTAGAGATCTGGCAGTTCGAACTGAAGCTTTCTTT.

In this sample, this clonotype turned up many times. The CDR3 reads CASSLRGNSPLHF. CDR3 nucleotides: TGTGCCAGCAGTCTTCGGGGTAATTCACCCCTCCACTTT. The V and J genes are TRBV28 and TRBJ1-6; the D is unclear. The V end was cut by 5 bases, the J end by 6 bases, with 8 bases between. Germline V gene lookup returns CDR1 MDHEN and CDR2 SYDVKM. The CDR3 totals 13 residues.